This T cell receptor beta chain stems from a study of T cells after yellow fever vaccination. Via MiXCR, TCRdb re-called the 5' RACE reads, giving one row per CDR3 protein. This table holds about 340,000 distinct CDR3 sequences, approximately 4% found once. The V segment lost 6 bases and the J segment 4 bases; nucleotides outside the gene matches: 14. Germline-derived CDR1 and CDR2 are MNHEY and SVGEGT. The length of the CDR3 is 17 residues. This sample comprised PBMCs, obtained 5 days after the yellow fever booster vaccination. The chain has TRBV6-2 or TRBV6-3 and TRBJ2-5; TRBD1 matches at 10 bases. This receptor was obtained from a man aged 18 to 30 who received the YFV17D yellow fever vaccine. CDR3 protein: CASSLYSGQGWGETQYF. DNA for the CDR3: TGTGCCAGCAGCTTATACTCGGGACAGGGGTGGGGAGAGACCCAGTACTTC.